This T cell receptor (beta chain) came from a study of Graves' ophthalmopathy and Graves' hyperthyroidism. Background on the study: Stable hyperthyroidism denotes an absence of ophthalmopathy throughout 18 months of follow-up.

The sample holds a few counts of this clonotype. Diagnoses were established from clinical symptoms, serum thyroxine, TRAb, thyroid ultrasound and orbital computed tomography. Transcripts of RNA were the source for amplifying TCR beta CDR3 regions. An initial RT-PCR round employing HTBI primers preceded a second-round multiplex PCR. Via MiXCR, TCRdb re-called the multiplex PCR reads, giving one row per CDR3 protein. The sample records over a million distinct CDR3 sequences, roughly 35% being singletons. The sequenced sample consisted of peripheral blood or thyroid tissue (not recorded which). This clonotype was obtained from an adult man with Graves' hyperthyroidism.

The CDR3 reads CASRITGRTGELFF. The CDR3 bases are TGTGCCAGCAGAATAACAGGGCGCACCGGGGAGCTGTTTTTT. The V gene is TRBV6-5, the J gene TRBJ2-2; D perhaps matches TRBD1 (6 bases). The CDR3 has 14 amino acids. Germline-derived CDR1 and CDR2 are MNHEY and SVGAGI. Trimming removed 6 bases at V and 4 bases at J, with 12 bases between.